A single sample is the source of the 13 T cell receptor beta chains below, sequenced in a study of identical twins. Via MiXCR, TCRdb re-called the 5' RACE reads, giving one row per CDR3 protein. The table has 250,000 or so distinct CDR3 sequences, about 7.3% seen once. The data also belong to a second study, concerning yellow fever vaccine responses in identical twins.

Source material: memory (CD45RO+) T cells sorted from blood. The receptors stem from a young woman in good health.

This chain uses TRBV5-1 with TRBJ2-1; 8 bases are shared with TRBD1. The germline V gene has CDR1 SGHRS and CDR2 YFSETQ. V shed 5 bases and J 6 bases; nucleotides not matched to a gene: 16. The CDR3 loop spans 17 amino acids. The CDR3 here is CASSSGQGGGRANEQFF. The CDR3 coding sequence is TGCGCCAGCAGTTCCGGACAGGGCGGAGGCCGGGCCAATGAGCAGTTCTTC.

This clonotype was detected many times. The chain links TRBV12-3 or TRBV12-4 to TRBJ2-3, with no clear D. Deletions cut 2 bases from V and 6 bases from J, with 9 bases between. The CDR3 extends over 13 amino acids. The CDR3 loop is CASSLTVGDTQYF. CDR3 nucleotide sequence: TGTGCCAGCAGTTTAACAGTAGGGGATACGCAGTATTTT.

The chain recombines TRBV10-1 with TRBJ1-5; D is uncertain. V was trimmed by 4 bases and J by 6 bases, leaving 7 bases between them. There are 12 residues in the CDR3. Germline V gene sequence: CDR1 WNHNN, CDR2 SYGVQD (reference sequence). In nucleotides, the CDR3 is TGCGCCAGCAGTGTATATGGTCAGCCCCAGCATTTT. Protein product: CASSVYGQPQHF.

The chain is built from TRBV7-8 and TRBJ1-1; D gene ambiguous. Germline CDR1 is SGHVS and CDR2 is FQNEAQ. The CDR3 spans 15 residues. The V end was cut by 1 base, the J end by 4 bases, with 13 bases between. The CDR3 is CASSLVWGQSTEAFF. CDR3 nucleotides: TGTGCCAGCAGCTTAGTTTGGGGTCAAAGCACTGAAGCTTTCTTT.

J is TRBJ1-6 and V is TRBV27; D is undetermined. Germline CDR1 reads MNHEY; CDR2 reads SMNVEV (reference sequence). With 3 bases removed from V and 6 bases from J, the gap between germline ends came to 12 bases. The CDR3 extends over 15 amino acids. The CDR3 loop reads CASSLAGLGNSPLHF. CDR3 nucleotides: TGTGCCAGCAGTTTGGCGGGCCTGGGTAATTCACCCCTCCACTTT.

This clonotype was counted a few times. This rearrangement joins TRBV25-1 to TRBJ2-5; D call uncertain. The CDR3 covers 15 residues. V was clipped by 2 bases and J by 1 base, with 11 bases between them. CDR1 is MGHDK and CDR2 is SYGVNS in the germline V gene. CDR3 residues: CASSEGVGIQETQYF. CDR3 nucleotide sequence: TGTGCCAGCAGTGAAGGGGTGGGGATCCAAGAGACCCAGTACTTC.

Ten or more counts support this clonotype. The chain couples TRBV15 to TRBJ2-1, with TRBD2 matching 8 bases. The V gene's germline CDR1 is LNHNV and CDR2 YYDKDF (reference sequence). The CDR3 loop spans 16 amino acids. V was pared by 1 base and J by 10 bases, with 12 bases of the junction left unmatched. This CDR3 is CATSRVRGVGSVEQFF. The CDR3 DNA is TGTGCCACCAGCAGAGTGCGGGGGGTTGGGTCGGTCGAGCAGTTCTTC.

This clonotype was counted at least ten times. An end of the junction does not agree with germline; a read error may underlie this. This rearrangement joins TRBV29-1 to TRBJ2-7; 8 bases agree with TRBD1. The CDR3 length is 13 residues. Germline values: CDR1 SQVTM, CDR2 ANQGSEA. The CDR3 loop is CSVVRTGSFEQYF. CDR3 DNA: TGCAGCGTTGTGCGGACAGGGTCCTTCGAGCAGTACTTC.

This clonotype was observed many times. V and J are TRBV7-2 and TRBJ2-1; 9 nucleotides match TRBD2. CDR1 and CDR2 from the germline V gene are SGHTA and FQGNSA. Trimming cost V 6 bases and J 6 bases; bases outside gene matches: 9. The CDR3 runs to 15 residues. The CDR3 loop reads CASSTLAGYINEQFF. The CDR3 DNA follows: TGTGCCAGCAGTACTCTAGCGGGGTATATCAATGAGCAGTTCTTC.

In this sample, this clonotype turned up a few times. This chain links TRBV6-1 with TRBJ2-7, with 11 bases identical to TRBD2. J gave up 2 bases and V 6 bases, and 9 bases lay outside the gene matches. Germline values: CDR1 MNHNS, CDR2 SASEGT. CDR3 length: 16 amino acids. The chain's CDR3 is CASSDRLAGGTYEQYF. The CDR3 bases are TGTGCCAGCAGCGACCGGCTAGCGGGAGGAACCTACGAGCAGTACTTC.

About this clonotype itself: The CDR3 does not end in the conserved phenylalanine or tryptophan, so this is likely a read error. The chain couples TRBV6-1 to TRBJ2-5; D might be TRBD2 (5 bases). Germline CDR1 MNHNS, CDR2 SASEGT. With 1 base removed from V and 5 bases from J, the gap between germline ends came to 11 bases. The CDR3 has 14 amino acids. The CDR3 nucleotides are TGTGCCAGCAGTGAAGATATACTAGGGGAGACCCAGTACTTG. This sequence encodes CASSEDILGETQYL.

This clonotype has a count of ten or more. This sequence joins TRBV27 and TRBJ2-7, with 8 bases fitting TRBD2. The CDR3 covers 14 residues. J gave up 3 bases and V 8 bases, and 9 bases lay outside the gene matches. CDR1 is MNHEY, CDR2 SMNVEV, per germline (reference sequence). The CDR3 is CASGTAGTSYEQYF. CDR3 DNA: TGTGCCAGCGGAACCGCCGGGACTAGCTACGAGCAGTACTTC.

About this clonotype: One end of the junction varies from germline; a read error may be responsible. This chain connects TRBV5-1 to TRBJ1-1; 7 bases fit TRBD1. From germline, CDR1 is SGHRS and CDR2 YFSETQ. This CDR3 is built from 11 residues. This CDR3 is CASSFPGQTTF. The CDR3 DNA follows: TGCGCCAGCAGCTTTCCGGGACAGACGACATTT.